One T cell receptor (beta chain) is described in this entry. CDR3 length equals 15 residues. Germline lookup yields CDR1 SGHVS and CDR2 FQNEAQ. V lost 9 bases, J lost 1 base, and 7 bases stayed unmatched. These data originate in a study of blood T cell repertoires in COVID-19. On the study more broadly: Nucleic acid was either cDNA or gDNA, and it came from T cells, B-cell-depleted T cells, or PBMCs.

Study processing details: Cell counts per sample came from amplifying reference gene primers. TCRdb's copy holds only in-frame clones and misses some; the assay was immunoSEQ multiplex PCR. V and J calls and clone size come straight from that table; D and trimming were deduced from the DNA. Seen here are 50,000 to 75,000 clones, 60% to 80% observed once, and the top ten hold roughly a fifth. V and J are TRBV7-8 and TRBJ2-3, with 10 nucleotides matching TRBD2. Input material: peripheral blood. The TCR originated in a man older than 75 with active or convalescent COVID-19. Here the CDR3 DNA reads TGTGCCAGTTACCCCCTAGCGGGAGGCACAGATACGCAGTATTTT. Residues: CASYPLAGGTDTQYF.